Reported below is one T cell receptor (beta chain). This sample stems from a study of cytomegalovirus exposure and HLA in healthy donors. PCR amplification relied on 60 Vbeta primers (plus 13 Jbeta primers). Produced via immunoSEQ multiplex PCR; TCRdb's table is partial and in-frame only. The table shows 150,000 to 180,000 clones, with over 75% occurring only once. CDR3 length: 14 amino acids. Germline lookup yields CDR1 SGHKS and CDR2 YYEKEE (reference sequence). Trimming removed 5 bases at V and 4 bases at J, with 15 bases between. Sequenced input: PBMCs. The source is a woman aged 40 to 50 in good health and CMV-seropositive. The chain combines TRBV5-5 with TRBJ1-2; possibly TRBD1 for D (6 bases). CDR3 sequence (DNA): TGTGCCAGCAGGTATACAGGGTACGGCTATGGCTACACCTTC. Its protein product is CASRYTGYGYGYTF.